This is a list of T cell receptor beta chains from one sample in a study of Ad26.COV2.S vaccination and SARS-CoV-2 variants. This table comes from immunoSEQ multiplex PCR, and its TCRdb copy is limited to in-frame clones, with some not included. This table holds approximately 250,000 clones, roughly 85% found once. This specimen consisted of peripheral blood, obtained in a trial of Ad26.COV2.S vaccine versus placebo. These receptor sequences come from a person aged 18-65 years who received the Ad26.COV2.S COVID-19 vaccine or a placebo. Each CDR3 is given with its conserved first and last residue.

j_call: TRBJ2-7; v_call: TRBV18; cdr3_aa: CASSPFLGGQEQYF
j_call: TRBJ2-1; v_call: TRBV6-2/TRBV6-3; cdr3_aa: CASSYSDFSYNEQFF
j_call: TRBJ2-2; v_call: TRBV6-2/TRBV6-3; cdr3_aa: CASSPTYANTGELFF
j_call: TRBJ1-3; v_call: TRBV4-1; cdr3_aa: CASSQGPPRSGNTIYF
j_call: TRBJ2-3; v_call: TRBV15; cdr3_aa: CATSRASLSGVTDTQYF
j_call: TRBJ1-2; v_call: TRBV6-5; cdr3_aa: CASTSAGYGYTF
j_call: TRBJ2-1; v_call: TRBV4-3; cdr3_aa: CASSQGWRGAYNEQFF
j_call: TRBJ2-3; v_call: TRBV5-1; cdr3_aa: CASSSRSSDTQYF
j_call: TRBJ1-5; v_call: TRBV12-5; cdr3_aa: CASGLTPWGNQPQHF
j_call: TRBJ2-3; v_call: TRBV3-1/TRBV3-2; cdr3_aa: CASSPGGLNTDTQYF
j_call: TRBJ2-1; v_call: TRBV13; cdr3_aa: CASSLGSGRAGEFF
j_call: TRBJ1-6; v_call: TRBV27; cdr3_aa: CASRSGGGNSPLHF
j_call: TRBJ1-5; v_call: TRBV7-8; cdr3_aa: CASSFPGPSNQPQHF
j_call: TRBJ1-6; v_call: TRBV5-1; cdr3_aa: CASSPAGDSPLHF
j_call: TRBJ2-1; v_call: TRBV7-2; cdr3_aa: CASSLGPRDEQFF
j_call: TRBJ2-1; v_call: TRBV6-2/TRBV6-3; cdr3_aa: CASSNRDWPYNEQFF
j_call: TRBJ1-6; v_call: TRBV7-9; cdr3_aa: CASSLGQLYNSPLHF
j_call: TRBJ2-5; v_call: TRBV7-2; cdr3_aa: CASSLGGLNVETQYF
j_call: TRBJ1-1; v_call: TRBV5-6; cdr3_aa: CASSPQGYGTEAFF
j_call: TRBJ2-1; v_call: TRBV24-1; cdr3_aa: CATSDSGQGNEQFF
j_call: TRBJ2-2; v_call: TRBV4-1; cdr3_aa: CASNGIGLASPGELFF
j_call: TRBJ2-7; v_call: TRBV12-3/TRBV12-4; cdr3_aa: CASSWTDYEQYF
j_call: TRBJ2-5; v_call: TRBV7-3; cdr3_aa: CASSSGLAGGGETQYF
j_call: TRBJ2-3; v_call: TRBV29-1; cdr3_aa: CSVDGRPDTQYF
j_call: TRBJ1-5; v_call: TRBV30; cdr3_aa: CAWSPLDRGYQPQHF
j_call: TRBJ1-4; v_call: TRBV7-9; cdr3_aa: CASSLPWTGLEKLFF
j_call: TRBJ2-5; v_call: TRBV11-2; cdr3_aa: CASRNPGGWETQYF
j_call: TRBJ2-1; v_call: TRBV27; cdr3_aa: CASSPSHSNEQFF
j_call: TRBJ1-2; v_call: TRBV10-3; cdr3_aa: CATRTGGNYGYTF
j_call: TRBJ1-1; v_call: TRBV7-3; cdr3_aa: CASSLIGGDTEAFF
j_call: TRBJ2-3; v_call: TRBV9; cdr3_aa: CASSTEDTQYF
j_call: TRBJ2-1; v_call: TRBV10-3; cdr3_aa: CAIRRNSGGDSEQFF
j_call: TRBJ1-6; v_call: TRBV5-4; cdr3_aa: CASSFRESNSPLHF
j_call: TRBJ1-5; v_call: TRBV4-3; cdr3_aa: CASSQDGNQPQHF
j_call: TRBJ2-6; v_call: TRBV11-2; cdr3_aa: CASSLVLGGISGANVLTF
j_call: TRBJ1-2; v_call: TRBV25-1; cdr3_aa: CASSDVGTYGYTF
j_call: TRBJ1-2; v_call: TRBV7-8; cdr3_aa: CASSFGHGYTF
j_call: TRBJ1-2; v_call: TRBV19; cdr3_aa: CASSSDSGYTF
j_call: TRBJ2-7; v_call: TRBV12-5; cdr3_aa: CASVNPDRGNYEQYF
j_call: TRBJ1-2; v_call: TRBV12-3/TRBV12-4; cdr3_aa: CASSPAPNYGYTF
j_call: TRBJ2-5; v_call: TRBV4-3; cdr3_aa: CASSQDVASGRETQYF
j_call: TRBJ1-2; v_call: TRBV5-4; cdr3_aa: CASSWRQGDYGYTF
j_call: TRBJ2-5; v_call: TRBV2; cdr3_aa: CASSETRDRGHF
j_call: TRBJ2-3; v_call: TRBV6-2/TRBV6-3; cdr3_aa: CASSYSMSSDTQYF
j_call: TRBJ1-5; v_call: TRBV6-2/TRBV6-3; cdr3_aa: CASSRDRGNQPQHF
j_call: TRBJ1-2; v_call: TRBV3-1/TRBV3-2; cdr3_aa: CASSQEGVRERTF
j_call: TRBJ1-2; v_call: TRBV7-9; cdr3_aa: CASSLEWTRSPYGYTF
j_call: TRBJ1-3; v_call: TRBV9; cdr3_aa: CASSVALYSGNTIYF
j_call: TRBJ2-5; v_call: TRBV2; cdr3_aa: CASTSGPSGGRSGETQYF
j_call: TRBJ2-1; v_call: TRBV5-1; cdr3_aa: CASSLTGSRNEQFF
j_call: TRBJ2-5; v_call: TRBV11-2; cdr3_aa: CASRKGGETQYF
j_call: TRBJ1-5; v_call: TRBV4-1; cdr3_aa: CASSQEGENQPQHF
j_call: TRBJ1-1; v_call: TRBV7-6; cdr3_aa: CASSPNRGEAFF